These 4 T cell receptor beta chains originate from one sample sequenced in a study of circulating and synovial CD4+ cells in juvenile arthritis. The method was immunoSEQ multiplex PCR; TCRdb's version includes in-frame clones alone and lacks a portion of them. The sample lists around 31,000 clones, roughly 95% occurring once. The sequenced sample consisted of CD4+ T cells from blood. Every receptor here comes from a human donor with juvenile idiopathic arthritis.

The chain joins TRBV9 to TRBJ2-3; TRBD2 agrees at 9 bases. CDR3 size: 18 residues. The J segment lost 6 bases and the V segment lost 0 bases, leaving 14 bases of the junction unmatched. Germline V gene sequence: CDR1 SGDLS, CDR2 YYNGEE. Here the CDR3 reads CASSVVPLGGGALDTQYF. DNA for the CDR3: TGTGCCAGCAGCGTAGTCCCCCTCGGCGGGGGGGCATTGGATACGCAGTATTTT.

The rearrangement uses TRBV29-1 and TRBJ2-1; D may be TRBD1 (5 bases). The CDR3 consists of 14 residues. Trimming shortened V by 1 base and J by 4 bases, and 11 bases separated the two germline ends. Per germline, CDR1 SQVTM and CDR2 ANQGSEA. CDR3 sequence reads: CSVEVKTAYNEQFF. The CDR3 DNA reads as TGCAGCGTTGAAGTAAAGACAGCGTACAATGAGCAGTTCTTC.

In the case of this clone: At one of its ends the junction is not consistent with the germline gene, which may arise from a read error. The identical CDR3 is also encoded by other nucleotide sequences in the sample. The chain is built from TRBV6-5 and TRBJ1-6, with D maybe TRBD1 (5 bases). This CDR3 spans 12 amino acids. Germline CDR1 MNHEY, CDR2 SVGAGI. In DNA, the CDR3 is TGTGCCAGACAGGCCTATAATTCCCCCCTCCACTTT. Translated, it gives CARQAYNSPLHF.

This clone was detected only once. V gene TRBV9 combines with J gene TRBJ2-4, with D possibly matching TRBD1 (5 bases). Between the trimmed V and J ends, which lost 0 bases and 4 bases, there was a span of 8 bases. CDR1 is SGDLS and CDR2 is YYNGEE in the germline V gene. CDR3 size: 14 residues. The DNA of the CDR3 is TGTGCCAGCAGCGTAGGGGCAGGGAAAAACATTCAGTACTTC. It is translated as CASSVGAGKNIQYF.